This section outlines one T cell receptor beta chain sequence together with its context. Its antigen is unknown. The primer mix had 60 Vbeta and 13 Jbeta primers. Some clones are missing from TCRdb's copy, which holds only in-frame ones; the method was immunoSEQ multiplex PCR. The table records 150,000 to 200,000 clones, just under 80% of them present only once. The CDR3 has 14 residues. Germline loops: CDR1 SGHTA, CDR2 FQGNSA. Trimming cost V 0 bases and J 8 bases, with 13 bases left between them. This entry is derived from a study of cytomegalovirus exposure and HLA in healthy donors. Healthy bone marrow donors made up the cohort. Study-wide points: The authors confirmed in vitro that a few CMV-associated chains were specific for CMV antigens.

The V gene is TRBV7-2, the J gene TRBJ1-2, with a possible D match to TRBD1 (5 bases). Source material: PBMCs. This receptor was identified in a woman in her twenties or thirties in good health and CMV-seronegative. The DNA of the CDR3 is TGTGCCAGCAGCTTAGCGCGGGGGGTGGAGGGCTACACCTTC. It encodes CASSLARGVEGYTF.